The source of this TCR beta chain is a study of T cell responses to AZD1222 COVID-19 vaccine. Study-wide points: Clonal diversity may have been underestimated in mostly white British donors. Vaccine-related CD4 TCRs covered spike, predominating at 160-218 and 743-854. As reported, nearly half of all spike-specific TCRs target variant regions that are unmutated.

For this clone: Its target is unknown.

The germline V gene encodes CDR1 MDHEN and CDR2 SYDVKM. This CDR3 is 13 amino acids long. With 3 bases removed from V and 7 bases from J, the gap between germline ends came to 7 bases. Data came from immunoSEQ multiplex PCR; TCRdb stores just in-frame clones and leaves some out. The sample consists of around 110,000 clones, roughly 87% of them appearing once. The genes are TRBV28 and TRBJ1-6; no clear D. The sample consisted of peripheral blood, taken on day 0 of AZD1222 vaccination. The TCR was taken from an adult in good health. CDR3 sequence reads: CASSFGGNSPLHF. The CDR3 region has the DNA TGTGCCAGCAGTTTCGGCGGGAATTCACCCCTCCACTTT.